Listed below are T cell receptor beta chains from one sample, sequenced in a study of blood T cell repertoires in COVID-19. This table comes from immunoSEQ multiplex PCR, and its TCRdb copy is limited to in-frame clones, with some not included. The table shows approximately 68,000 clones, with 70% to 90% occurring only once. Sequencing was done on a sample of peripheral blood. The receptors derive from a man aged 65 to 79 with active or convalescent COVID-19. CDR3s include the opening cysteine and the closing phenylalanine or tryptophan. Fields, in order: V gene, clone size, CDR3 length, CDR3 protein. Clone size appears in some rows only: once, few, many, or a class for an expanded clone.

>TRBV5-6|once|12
CASSLAQYEQYF
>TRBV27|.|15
CASSSPLAGKYEQYF
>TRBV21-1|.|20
CASSKAPFSRGEFSNQPQHF
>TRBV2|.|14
CASSRTVSNQPQHF
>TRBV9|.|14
CASSADSGVEPQHF
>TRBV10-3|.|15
CAISESPQTSSEQYF
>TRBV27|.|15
CASSLLRGGMETQYF
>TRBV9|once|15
CASSVEGQTLNEQFF
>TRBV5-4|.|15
CASSFRTAASYEQYF
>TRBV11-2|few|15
CASSHYRQHGYGYTF
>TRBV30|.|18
CAWSVPRTRFHSNQPQHF
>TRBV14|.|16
CASSQARASGRYEQYF